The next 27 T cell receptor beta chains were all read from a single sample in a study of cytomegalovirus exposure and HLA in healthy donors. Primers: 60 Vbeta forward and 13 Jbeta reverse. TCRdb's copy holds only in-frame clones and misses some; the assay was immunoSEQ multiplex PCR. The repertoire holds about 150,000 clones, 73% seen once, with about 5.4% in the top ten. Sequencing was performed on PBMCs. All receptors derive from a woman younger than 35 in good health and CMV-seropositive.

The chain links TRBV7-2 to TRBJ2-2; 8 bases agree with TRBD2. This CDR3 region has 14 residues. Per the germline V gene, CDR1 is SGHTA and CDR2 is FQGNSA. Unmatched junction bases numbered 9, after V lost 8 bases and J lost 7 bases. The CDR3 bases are TGTGCCAGCGGGACTAGTTTCGGTAACGGGGAGCTGTTTTTT. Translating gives CASGTSFGNGELFF.

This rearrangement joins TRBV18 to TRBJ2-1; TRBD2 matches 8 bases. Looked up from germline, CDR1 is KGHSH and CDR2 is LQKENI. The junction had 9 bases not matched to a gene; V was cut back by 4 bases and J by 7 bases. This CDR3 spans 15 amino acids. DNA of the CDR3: TGTGCCAGCTCACGCGGGGGGCCTTTGGGTAATGAGCAGTTCTTC. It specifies CASSRGGPLGNEQFF.

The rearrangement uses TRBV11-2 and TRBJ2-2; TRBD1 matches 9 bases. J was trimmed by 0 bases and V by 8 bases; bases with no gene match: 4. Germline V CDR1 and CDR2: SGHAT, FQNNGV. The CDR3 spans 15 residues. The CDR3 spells CASRRDRANTGELFF. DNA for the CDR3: TGTGCCAGCCGCCGGGACAGGGCGAACACCGGGGAGCTGTTTTTT.

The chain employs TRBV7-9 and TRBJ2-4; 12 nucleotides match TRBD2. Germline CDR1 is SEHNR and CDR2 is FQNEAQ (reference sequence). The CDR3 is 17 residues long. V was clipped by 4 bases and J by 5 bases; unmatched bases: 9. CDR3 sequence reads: CASSSDLAGGRENIQYF. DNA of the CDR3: TGTGCCAGCAGCTCTGATCTAGCGGGGGGGCGGGAAAACATTCAGTACTTC. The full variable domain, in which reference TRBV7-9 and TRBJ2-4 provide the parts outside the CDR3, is DTGVSQNPRHKITKRGQNVTFRCDPISEHNRLYWYRQTLGQGPEFLTYFQNEAQLEKSRLLSDRFSAERPKGSFSTLEIQRTEQGDSAMYLCASSSDLAGGRENIQYFGAGTRLSVL.

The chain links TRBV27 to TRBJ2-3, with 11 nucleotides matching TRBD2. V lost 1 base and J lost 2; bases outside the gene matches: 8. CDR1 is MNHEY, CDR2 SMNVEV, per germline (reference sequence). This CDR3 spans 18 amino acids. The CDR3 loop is CASSLYPGLAGSTDTQYF. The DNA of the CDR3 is TGTGCCAGCAGTTTATACCCCGGACTAGCGGGCTCCACAGATACGCAGTATTTT.

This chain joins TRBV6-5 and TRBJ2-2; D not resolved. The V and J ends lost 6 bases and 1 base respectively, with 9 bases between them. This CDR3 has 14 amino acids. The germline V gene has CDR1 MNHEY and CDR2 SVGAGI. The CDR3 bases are TGTGCCAGCAGAACTGAGAGGAACACCGGGGAGCTGTTTTTT. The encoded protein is CASRTERNTGELFF.

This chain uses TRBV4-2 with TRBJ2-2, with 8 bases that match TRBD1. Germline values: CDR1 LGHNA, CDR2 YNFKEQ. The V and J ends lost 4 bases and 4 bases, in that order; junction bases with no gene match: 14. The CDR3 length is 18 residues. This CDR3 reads CASSLFPRQGLSTGELFF. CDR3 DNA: TGTGCCAGCAGCCTCTTTCCTAGACAGGGGTTGAGCACCGGGGAGCTGTTTTTT.

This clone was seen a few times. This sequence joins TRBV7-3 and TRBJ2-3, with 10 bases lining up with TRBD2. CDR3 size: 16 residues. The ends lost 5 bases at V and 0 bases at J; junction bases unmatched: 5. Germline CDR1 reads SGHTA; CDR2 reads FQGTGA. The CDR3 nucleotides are TGTGCCAGCAGCCGGACTAGCGGTTCTAGCACAGATACGCAGTATTTT. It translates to CASSRTSGSSTDTQYF.

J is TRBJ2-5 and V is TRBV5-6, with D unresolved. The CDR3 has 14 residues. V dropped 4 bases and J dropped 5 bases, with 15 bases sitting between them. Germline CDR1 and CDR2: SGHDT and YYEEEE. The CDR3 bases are TGTGCCAGCAGCATCTCCCAGCCCGGGGAGACCCAGTACTTC. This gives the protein CASSISQPGETQYF. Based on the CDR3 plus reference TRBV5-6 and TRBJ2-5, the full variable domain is DAGVTQSPTHLIKTRGQQVTLRCSPKSGHDTVSWYQQALGQGPQFIFQYYEEEERQRGNFPDRFSGHQFPNYSSELNVNALLLGDSALYLCASSISQPGETQYFGPGTRLLVL.

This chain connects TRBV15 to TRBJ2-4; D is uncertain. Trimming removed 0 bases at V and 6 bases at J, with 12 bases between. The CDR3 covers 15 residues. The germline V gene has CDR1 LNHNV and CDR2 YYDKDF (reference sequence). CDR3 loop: CATSRDKQSRNIQYF. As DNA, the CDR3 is TGTGCCACCAGCAGAGATAAACAGAGTAGAAACATTCAGTACTTC.

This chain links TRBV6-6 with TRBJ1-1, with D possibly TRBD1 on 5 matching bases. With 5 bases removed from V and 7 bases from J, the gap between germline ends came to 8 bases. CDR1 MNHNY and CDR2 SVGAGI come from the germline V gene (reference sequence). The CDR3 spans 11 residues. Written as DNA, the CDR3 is TGTGCCAGCAGTCCAGGGTGTGAAGCTTTCTTT. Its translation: CASSPGCEAFF.

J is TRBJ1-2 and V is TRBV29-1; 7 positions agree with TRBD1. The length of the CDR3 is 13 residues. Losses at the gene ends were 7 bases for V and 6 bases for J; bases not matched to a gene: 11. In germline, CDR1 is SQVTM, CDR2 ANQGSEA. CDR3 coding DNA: TGCAGCGCCCTCCAGGGGGGCATTGATGGCTACACCTTC. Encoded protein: CSALQGGIDGYTF.

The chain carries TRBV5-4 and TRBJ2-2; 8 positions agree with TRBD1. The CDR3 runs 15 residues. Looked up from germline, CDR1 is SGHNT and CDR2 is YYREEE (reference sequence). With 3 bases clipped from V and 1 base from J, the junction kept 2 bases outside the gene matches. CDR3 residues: CASSYGTGNTGELFF. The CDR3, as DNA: TGTGCCAGCAGCTATGGGACAGGGAACACCGGGGAGCTGTTTTTT.

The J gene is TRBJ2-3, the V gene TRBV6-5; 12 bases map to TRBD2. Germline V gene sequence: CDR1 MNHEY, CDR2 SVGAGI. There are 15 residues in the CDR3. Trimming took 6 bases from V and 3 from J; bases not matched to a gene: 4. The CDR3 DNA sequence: TGTGCCAGCAGGACCGGACTAGCGGGAACAGATACGCAGTATTTT. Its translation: CASRTGLAGTDTQYF.

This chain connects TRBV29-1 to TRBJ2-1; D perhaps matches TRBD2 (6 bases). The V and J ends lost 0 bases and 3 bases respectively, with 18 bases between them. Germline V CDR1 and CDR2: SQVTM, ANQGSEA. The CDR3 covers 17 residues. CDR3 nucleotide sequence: TGCAGCGTTGAAGATCTTCCCCGGGACTCCATCTACAATGAGCAGTTCTTC. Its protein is CSVEDLPRDSIYNEQFF.

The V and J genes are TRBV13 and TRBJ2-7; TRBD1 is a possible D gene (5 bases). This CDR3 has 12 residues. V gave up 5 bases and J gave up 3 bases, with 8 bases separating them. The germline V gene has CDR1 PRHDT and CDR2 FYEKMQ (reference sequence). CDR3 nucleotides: TGTGCCAGCAGCGGCAGGGTCTACGAGCAGTACTTC. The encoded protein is CASSGRVYEQYF. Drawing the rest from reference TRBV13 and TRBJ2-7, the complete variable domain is AAGVIQSPRHLIKEKRETATLKCYPIPRHDTVYWYQQGPGQDPQFLISFYEKMQSDKGSIPDRFSAQQFSDYHSELNMSSLELGDSALYFCASSGRVYEQYFGPGTRLTVT.

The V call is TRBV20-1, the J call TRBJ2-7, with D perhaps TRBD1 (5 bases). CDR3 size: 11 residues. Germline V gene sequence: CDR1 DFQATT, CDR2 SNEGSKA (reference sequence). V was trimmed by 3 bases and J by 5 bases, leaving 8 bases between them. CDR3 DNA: TGCAGTGCTAGTGTAGGGGACGAGCAGTACTTC. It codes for CSASVGDEQYF.

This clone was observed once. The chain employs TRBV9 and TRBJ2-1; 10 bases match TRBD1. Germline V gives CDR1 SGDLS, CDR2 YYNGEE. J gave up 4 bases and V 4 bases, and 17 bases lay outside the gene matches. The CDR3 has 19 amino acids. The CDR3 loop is CASSPGQGKAGAKYNEQFF. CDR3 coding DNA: TGTGCCAGCAGCCCGGGACAGGGGAAGGCGGGGGCCAAATACAATGAGCAGTTCTTC.

The CDR3 region is CASSPGQGAGDTQYF. CDR3 sequence (DNA): TGTGCCAGCAGCCCAGGACAGGGGGCGGGAGATACGCAGTATTTT. The V and J genes are TRBV4-2 and TRBJ2-3, with 11 bases identical to TRBD1. Unmatched junction bases numbered 5, after V lost 4 bases and J lost 5 bases. This CDR3 is built from 15 residues. The V gene's germline CDR1 is LGHNA and CDR2 YNFKEQ.

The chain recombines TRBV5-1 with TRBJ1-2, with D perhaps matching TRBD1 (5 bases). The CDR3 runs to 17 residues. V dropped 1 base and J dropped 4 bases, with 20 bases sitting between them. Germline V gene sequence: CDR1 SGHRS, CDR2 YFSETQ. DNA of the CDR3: TGCGCCAGCAGCTTGACCCAGGGCACATACAAGGCCTATGGCTACACCTTC. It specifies CASSLTQGTYKAYGYTF. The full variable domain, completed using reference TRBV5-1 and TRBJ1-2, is KAGVTQTPRYLIKTRGQQVTLSCSPISGHRSVSWYQQTPGQGLQFLFEYFSETQRNKGNFPGRFSGRQFSNSRSEMNVSTLELGDSALYLCASSLTQGTYKAYGYTFGSGTRLTVV.

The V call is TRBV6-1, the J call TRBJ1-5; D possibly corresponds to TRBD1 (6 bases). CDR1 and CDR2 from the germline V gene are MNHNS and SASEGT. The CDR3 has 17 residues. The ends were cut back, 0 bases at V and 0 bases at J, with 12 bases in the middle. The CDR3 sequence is CASSEALQGPSNQPQHF. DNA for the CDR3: TGTGCCAGCAGTGAAGCGCTTCAGGGGCCTAGCAATCAGCCCCAGCATTTT.

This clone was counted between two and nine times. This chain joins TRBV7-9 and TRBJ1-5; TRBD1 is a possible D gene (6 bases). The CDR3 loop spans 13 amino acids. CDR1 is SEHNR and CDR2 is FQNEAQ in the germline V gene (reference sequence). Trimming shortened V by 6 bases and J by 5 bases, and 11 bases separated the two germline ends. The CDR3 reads CASSKGGDQPQHF. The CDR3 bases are TGTGCCAGCAGTAAGGGGGGGGATCAGCCCCAGCATTTT.

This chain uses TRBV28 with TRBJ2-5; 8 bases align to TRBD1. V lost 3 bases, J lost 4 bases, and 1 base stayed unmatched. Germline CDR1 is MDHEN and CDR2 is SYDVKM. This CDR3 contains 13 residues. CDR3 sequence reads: CASSFDRGETQYF. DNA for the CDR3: TGTGCCAGCAGTTTCGACAGGGGAGAGACCCAGTACTTC.

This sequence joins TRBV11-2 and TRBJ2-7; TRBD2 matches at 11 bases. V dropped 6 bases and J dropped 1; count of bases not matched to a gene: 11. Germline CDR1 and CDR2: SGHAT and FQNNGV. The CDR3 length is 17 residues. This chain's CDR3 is CASRGRPSGGYSYEQYF. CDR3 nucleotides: TGTGCCAGCAGGGGGAGGCCTAGCGGGGGGTATTCCTACGAGCAGTACTTC.

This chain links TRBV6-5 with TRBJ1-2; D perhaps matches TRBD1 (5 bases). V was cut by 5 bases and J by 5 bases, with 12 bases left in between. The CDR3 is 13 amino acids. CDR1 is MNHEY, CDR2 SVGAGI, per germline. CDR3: CASSKSRQYGYTF. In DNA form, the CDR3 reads TGTGCCAGCAGTAAGAGTCGACAGTATGGCTACACCTTC.

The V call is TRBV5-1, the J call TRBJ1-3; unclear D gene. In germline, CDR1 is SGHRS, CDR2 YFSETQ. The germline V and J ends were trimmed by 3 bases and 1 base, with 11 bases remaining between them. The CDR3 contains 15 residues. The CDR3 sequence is CASSSSEVSGNTIYF. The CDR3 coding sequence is TGCGCCAGCAGCTCTTCAGAAGTTTCTGGAAACACCATATATTTT.

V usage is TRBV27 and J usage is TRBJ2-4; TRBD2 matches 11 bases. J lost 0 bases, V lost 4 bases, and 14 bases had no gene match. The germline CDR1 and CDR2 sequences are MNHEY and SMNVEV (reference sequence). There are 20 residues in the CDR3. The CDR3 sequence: CASSYKPPSGGTLAKNIQYF. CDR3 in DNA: TGTGCCAGCAGTTATAAGCCGCCTAGCGGGGGGACCTTAGCCAAAAACATTCAGTACTTC.